Below, one T cell receptor (beta chain) is given with its context. Its antigen is currently unknown. Method: immunoSEQ multiplex PCR; TCRdb's copy keeps in-frame clones and lacks some. The sample records 200,000 to 250,000 clones, 88% being singletons. The sample originates from a study of Ad26.COV2.S vaccination and SARS-CoV-2 variants. In the study overall: Donor joined the COV1001 Ad26.COV2.S trial arm. Administration of Ad26.COV2.S was intramuscular, either once or twice 56 days apart. Points from the study as a whole: Non-spike TCR breadth showed similarity between vaccine and placebo recipients. Participants in the vaccine arm had higher spike-specific TCR breadth; placebo recipients had lower.

Described treatment: approximately 18 received Ad26.COV2.S at low or high dose, single or two shots; 5 received placebo; per-sample allocation not given. Sample collection was performed on day 63 after the first vaccine or placebo injection. CDR1 SEHNR and CDR2 FQNEAQ come from the germline V gene (reference sequence). There are 14 residues in the CDR3. The V end lost 7 bases, the J end lost 2 bases, and 14 bases lay between the germline ends. This sequence joins TRBV7-9 and TRBJ1-2; D is possibly TRBD1 (5 bases). The clonotype comes from a person aged 18-65 years who received the Ad26.COV2.S COVID-19 vaccine or a placebo. Specimen: peripheral blood, collected in a trial of Ad26.COV2.S vaccine versus placebo. The CDR3 coding sequence is TGTGCCAGCACCCCGGGGGAGGGGAACTATGGCTACACCTTC. Amino acid sequence: CASTPGEGNYGYTF.